The 5 T cell receptor beta chains in this list originate from one sample, sequenced in a study of blood T cells in healthy people across ages. The authors ran a second PCR of about 6 to 12 cycles using a sample-barcoded 5' primer and a J-beta primer mix. Each CDR3 protein gets one entry after TCRdb re-called the 5' RACE reads with MiXCR. The sample comprises roughly 1,000,000 distinct CDR3 sequences, 25% of which are singletons, and approximately 0.75% rests with the top ten. This sample was also put to use in a study of T cells of mothers and their children.

The sample consisted of blood. The receptors were sampled from a girl aged 2 to 9 in good health.

This chain links TRBV20-1 with TRBJ2-2; a possible D gene is TRBD2 (5 bases). Trimming pared 4 bases from V and 0 bases from J, leaving 12 bases between. This CDR3 contains 15 residues. Germline CDR1 is DFQATT and CDR2 is SNEGSKA (reference sequence). CDR3: CSAKRGIANTGELFF. The CDR3 DNA sequence: TGCAGTGCTAAACGAGGGATTGCGAACACCGGGGAGCTGTTTTTT.

This clonotype was seen a handful of times. This chain connects TRBV27 to TRBJ1-1; D call uncertain. V lost 5 bases, J lost 3 bases, and 13 bases lay in between. Germline assignment: CDR1 MNHEY and CDR2 SMNVEV (reference sequence). This CDR3 region has 14 residues. The DNA for the CDR3 is TGTGCCAGCAGTCCGTGGGGTGGGGACACTGAAGCTTTCTTT. Its translation: CASSPWGGDTEAFF.

The CDR3 DNA is TGTGCCAGCAGCTTAAAAGTCTCTGGAAACACCATATATTTT. Amino acid sequence: CASSLKVSGNTIYF. The chain carries TRBV13 and TRBJ1-3; D call uncertain. The V and J ends lost 2 bases and 0 bases respectively, with 5 bases between them. The CDR3 contains 14 residues. From germline, CDR1 is PRHDT and CDR2 FYEKMQ (reference sequence).

In its sample, this clonotype was seen a few times. As DNA, the CDR3 is TGTGCCAGCAGCTTAGATCCCGGACGGCGGAACTTCACAGATACGCAGTATTTT. It encodes CASSLDPGRRNFTDTQYF. The chain combines TRBV7-2 with TRBJ2-3; D gene unclear. This CDR3 has 18 residues. CDR1 is SGHTA and CDR2 is FQGNSA in the germline V gene. V shed 1 base and J shed 2 bases, with 19 bases lying between them.

The J gene is TRBJ2-4, the V gene TRBV15, with D tentatively TRBD2 (5 bases). The length of the CDR3 is 13 residues. Germline lookup yields CDR1 LNHNV and CDR2 YYDKDF (reference sequence). Trimming took 1 base from V and 9 from J, leaving 10 bases between them. For the CDR3, the DNA is TGTGCCACCAGCAGAGGGGGAGATAGCATTCAGTACTTC. Protein sequence: CATSRGGDSIQYF.